This T cell receptor (beta chain) was observed in a study of CD8 T cells in ankylosing spondylitis. The ends lost 4 bases at V and 9 bases at J; junction bases unmatched: 10. Germline V lookup: CDR1 SGHNT, CDR2 YENEEA. The CDR3 is 15 residues long. TCRdb recomputed calls from the 5' RACE reads with MiXCR, one row per CDR3 protein. Of hundreds of thousands of distinct CDR3 sequences in the sample, 8% to 9% were seen once. This clonotype was recorded at least ten times. The J gene is TRBJ2-1, the V gene TRBV11-3, with 9 bases matching TRBD2. The clonotype originates from a female donor with ankylosing spondylitis or in good health (not recorded which). Sequencing was done on a sample of blood, either unsorted or a sorted T cell fraction (not recorded which). Written as DNA, the CDR3 is TGTGCCAGCAGCTCCCGTACGGCGACTAGCGGTGAGCAGTTCTTC. Residues: CASSSRTATSGEQFF.